What follows are 23 T cell receptor beta chains derived from one specimen sequenced in a study of blood T cells in healthy people across ages. PCR was performed a second time for roughly 7 to 11 cycles using a sample-barcoded 5' primer and a J-beta primer mix. A single record per CDR3 protein comes from TCRdb applying MiXCR to the 5' RACE reads. The data hold about 830,000 distinct CDR3 sequences, with 60% to 80% observed a single time. What was sequenced was blood. These receptors were taken from a man under 40 in good health.

The table lists this clonotype with a few counts. This CDR3 is CASSPFREGEQFF. The CDR3 region has the DNA TGTGCCAGCAGCCCCTTTCGGGAGGGCGAGCAGTTCTTC. The chain carries TRBV7-2 and TRBJ2-1, with 8 nucleotides matching TRBD2. The trim removed 5 bases at V and 10 bases at J, leaving 7 bases unmatched. The germline CDR1 and CDR2 sequences are SGHTA and FQGNSA. This CDR3 has 13 residues.

V is TRBV18 and J is TRBJ2-4, with D possibly being TRBD1 or TRBD2 (5 bases each). The CDR3 contains 17 residues. Trimming took 3 bases from V and 2 from J, leaving 17 bases between them. CDR1 and CDR2 from the germline V gene are KGHSH and LQKENI. CDR3 residues: CASSPLSGKGSKNIQYF. CDR3 DNA: TGTGCCAGCTCACCTCTATCCGGGAAGGGGTCCAAAAACATTCAGTACTTC.

This chain joins TRBV12-3 or TRBV12-4 and TRBJ1-1, with 8 positions matching TRBD1. V gave up 6 bases and J gave up 6 bases; unmatched junction bases: 12. The CDR3 extends over 15 amino acids. This CDR3 is CASSQSRGRWAEAFF. The CDR3 coding sequence is TGTGCCAGCAGCCAGTCCAGGGGGCGCTGGGCTGAAGCTTTCTTT.

This chain joins TRBV4-2 and TRBJ1-2, with TRBD1 matching 8 bases. With V trimmed by 3 bases and J by 6 bases, 6 bases remained unmatched. CDR1 and CDR2 from the germline V gene are LGHNA and YNFKEQ. The CDR3 runs to 14 residues. The CDR3 sequence is CASSHSTGVDGYTF. CDR3 DNA: TGTGCCAGCAGCCATTCGACAGGGGTGGATGGCTACACCTTC.

V is TRBV25-1 and J is TRBJ2-1; D perhaps matches TRBD2 (6 bases). The V end was cut by 6 bases, the J end by 10 bases, with 13 bases between. The CDR3 contains 12 residues. Germline values: CDR1 MGHDK, CDR2 SYGVNS. The CDR3 is CASSVGTLEQFF. CDR3 nucleotide sequence: TGTGCCAGCAGCGTTGGGACTTTGGAGCAGTTCTTC. Supplemented by reference TRBV25-1 and TRBJ2-1, the full variable domain reads EADIYQTPRYLVIGTGKKITLECSQTMGHDKMYWYQQDPGMELHLIHYSYGVNSTEKGDLSSESTVSRIRTEHFPLTLESARPSHTSQYLCASSVGTLEQFFGPGTRLTVL.

J is TRBJ2-3 and V is TRBV20-1; TRBD1 matches at 8 bases. Germline CDR1 is DFQATT and CDR2 is SNEGSKA (reference sequence). J lost 3 bases, V lost 3 bases, and 23 bases had no gene match. The CDR3 runs 20 residues. CDR3 nucleotide sequence: TGCAGTGCTAGGGTTTTCGTAACGTCCGGAACAGGGGGGAGGACAGATACGCAGTATTTT. Translation gives CSARVFVTSGTGGRTDTQYF.

The rearrangement uses TRBV11-2 and TRBJ2-5; possibly TRBD2 for D (6 bases). The CDR3 contains 16 residues. Germline V gene lookup returns CDR1 SGHAT and CDR2 FQNNGV. The V and J ends lost 4 bases and 1 base respectively, with 16 bases between them. The CDR3 region is CASSWGTERLQETQYF. CDR3 bases: TGTGCCAGCAGCTGGGGGACTGAGCGCCTCCAAGAGACCCAGTACTTC.

This chain links TRBV12-3 or TRBV12-4 with TRBJ1-5; weak D call: TRBD1 (5 bases). Trimming took off 0 bases at V and 5 bases at J, with 11 bases between the two ends. This CDR3 region has 15 residues. The DNA for the CDR3 is TGTGCCAGCAGTTTAGCCCAGGGCGGGGATCAGCCCCAGCATTTT. This gives the protein CASSLAQGGDQPQHF.

In its sample, this clonotype was seen a few times. This chain links TRBV6-2 or TRBV6-3 with TRBJ2-7; possibly TRBD2 for D (6 bases). The germline V gene has CDR1 MNHEY and CDR2 SVGEGT. V dropped 9 bases and J dropped 2 bases, with 17 bases sitting between them. The CDR3 is 14 amino acids. CDR3 region: CASWGLAPTYEQYF. CDR3 nucleotides: TGTGCCAGTTGGGGTCTAGCGCCAACCTACGAGCAGTACTTC.

Notes on this clonotype: Sequence at one end of the junction differs from germline and may be a read error. This sequence joins TRBV15 and TRBJ2-1; the D gene is possibly TRBD2 (6 bases). The CDR3 totals 17 residues. CDR1 is LNHNV, CDR2 YYDKDF, per germline (reference sequence). The DNA of the CDR3 is TGTGCCACCCGCAGAGAAGGGGCTAGCGTCGGGTTCGGTGAGCAGTTCTTC. Its translation is CATRREGASVGFGEQFF.

With regard to this clonotype: An end of the junction does not agree with germline; a read error may underlie this. The J gene is TRBJ2-5, the V gene TRBV7-6, with D tentatively TRBD2 (5 bases). Germline assignment: CDR1 SGHVS and CDR2 FNYEAQ. The CDR3 spans 13 residues. CDR3 loop: CASSVARSNEQYF. DNA for the CDR3: TGTGCCAGCAGCGTAGCGCGGTCAAATGAGCAGTACTTC.

A few counts support this clonotype. This chain connects TRBV18 to TRBJ2-7; 10 bases align to TRBD1. The trim removed 6 bases at V and 3 bases at J, leaving 5 bases unmatched. There are 14 residues in the CDR3. Germline V gives CDR1 KGHSH, CDR2 LQKENI. The CDR3 region has the DNA TGTGCCAGCTCGTCGGGACAGGGGCTCTACGAGCAGTACTTC. This gives the protein CASSSGQGLYEQYF.

V gene TRBV7-8 combines with J gene TRBJ1-5; unclear D gene. Germline CDR1 and CDR2: SGHVS and FQNEAQ. CDR3 length equals 15 residues. The V gene lost 7 bases and the J gene lost 4 bases, with 17 bases spanning the gap. DNA of the CDR3: TGTGCCAGCACCCCGGGCAACGGACCTAATCAGCCCCAGCATTTT. It encodes CASTPGNGPNQPQHF.

This chain links TRBV7-8 with TRBJ2-5; maybe TRBD1 (5 bases). V was pared by 4 bases and J by 3 bases, with 18 bases between. This CDR3 contains 16 residues. Germline assignment: CDR1 SGHVS and CDR2 FQNEAQ. As DNA, the CDR3 is TGTGCCAGCAGCTCCATCGAACAGGCTTTCGAAGAGACCCAGTACTTC. It encodes CASSSIEQAFEETQYF. The full variable domain, its missing parts supplied by reference TRBV7-8 and TRBJ2-5, is GAGVSQSPRYKVAKRGQDVALRCDPISGHVSLFWYQQALGQGPEFLTYFQNEAQLDKSGLPSDRFFAERPEGSVSTLKIQRTQQEDSAVYLCASSSIEQAFEETQYFGPGTRLLVL.

This clonotype turned up a few times. The rearrangement links TRBV29-1 to TRBJ2-1, with 9 bases lining up with TRBD2. Looked up from germline, CDR1 is SQVTM and CDR2 is ANQGSEA. This CDR3 spans 14 amino acids. V lost 7 bases to trimming and J lost 9 bases; unmatched junction nucleotides: 13. Here the CDR3 reads CSAPWLAGLGEQFF. The CDR3, as DNA: TGCAGCGCTCCGTGGCTAGCGGGGCTGGGTGAGCAGTTCTTC.

The rearrangement uses TRBV20-1 and TRBJ2-7; D gene unclear. The CDR3 has 14 residues. With 3 bases removed from V and 4 bases from J, the gap between germline ends came to 16 bases. In germline, CDR1 is DFQATT, CDR2 SNEGSKA (reference sequence). CDR3 sequence reads: CSASRLDTDYEQYF. DNA of the CDR3: TGCAGTGCTAGTAGGCTCGACACAGATTACGAGCAGTACTTC.

This sequence joins TRBV4-3 and TRBJ2-4; D might be TRBD2 (6 bases). The J call is uncertain, as TRBJ2-7 better fits the DNA end. There are 15 residues in the CDR3. Germline V CDR1 and CDR2: LGHNA, YSLEER. CDR3 residues: CASSQEWRGTYEQYF. CDR3 sequence (DNA): TGCGCCAGCAGCCAAGAGTGGCGGGGAACCTACGAGCAGTACTTC.

This clonotype was picked up a small number of times. This chain uses TRBV12-3 or TRBV12-4 with TRBJ2-1; 7 positions match TRBD1. This CDR3 has 16 amino acids. V lost 5 bases, J lost 3 bases, and 10 bases stayed unmatched. CDR3 coding DNA: TGTGCCAGCAGTCCCCGGGACAGCCCTTACTACAATGAGCAGTTCTTC. Its protein product is CASSPRDSPYYNEQFF.

V gene TRBV28 combines with J gene TRBJ2-6, with TRBD1 matching over 11 bases. Germline trimming cut 8 bases from V and 0 bases from J; bases unmatched to any gene: 3. This CDR3 spans 16 amino acids. The germline CDR1 and CDR2 sequences are MDHEN and SYDVKM. CDR3 DNA: TGTGCCAGCGGGACAGGGGGTGACTCTGGGGCCAACGTCCTGACTTTC. Translating it yields CASGTGGDSGANVLTF.

The chain has TRBV9 and TRBJ2-5, with 8 bases lining up with TRBD2. The V and J ends lost 0 bases and 6 bases, in that order; junction bases with no gene match: 16. CDR3 length equals 18 residues. Germline V gene data show CDR1 as SGDLS and CDR2 as YYNGEE. The CDR3 reads CASSVATGAGGTQKTQYF. CDR3 DNA sequence: TGTGCCAGCAGCGTAGCTACGGGGGCGGGGGGTACACAAAAGACCCAGTACTTC. Full variable domain (rest looked up from reference TRBV9 and TRBJ2-5): DSGVTQTPKHLITATGQRVTLRCSPRSGDLSVYWYQQSLDQGLQFLIQYYNGEERAKGNILERFSAQQFPDLHSELNLSSLELGDSALYFCASSVATGAGGTQKTQYFGPGTRLLVL.

V gene TRBV28 combines with J gene TRBJ2-4; 9 bases fit TRBD1. The better agreement between TRBJ2-7 and the DNA end casts doubt on the J call. CDR3 size: 16 residues. The V gene's germline CDR1 is MDHEN and CDR2 SYDVKM. CDR3 DNA sequence: TGTGCCAGCAGTCAAACCGGGACAGGGAAAGGATACGAGCAGTACTTC. Protein sequence: CASSQTGTGKGYEQYF.

This rearrangement joins TRBV24-1 to TRBJ2-7, with D tentatively TRBD2 (6 bases). CDR1 KGHDR and CDR2 SFDVKD come from the germline V gene. The CDR3 runs to 14 residues. V dropped 2 bases and J dropped 6 bases, with 13 bases sitting between them. CDR3 loop: CATSDWSGTGEQYF. The CDR3 nucleotides read TGTGCCACCAGTGATTGGTCCGGGACTGGCGAGCAGTACTTC.

As concerns this clonotype: An end of the junction differs from the germline gene, which may be a read error. V and J are TRBV10-3 and TRBJ1-2; D remains unclear. Germline CDR1 ENHRY, CDR2 SYGVKD. The CDR3 covers 12 residues. CDR3 residues: CTISEGGLGYTF. In DNA, the CDR3 is TGTACCATCAGTGAGGGTGGCTTAGGCTACACCTTC.